The table lists the clone carrying this TCR beta chain with a count of one. The data were taken from a study of blood T cell repertoires in COVID-19. Study details: Some COVID-19 samples were acute and others convalescent; all came from the United States, Italy and Spain. In each case, the material was cDNA or gDNA derived from T cells, B-cell-depleted T cells, or PBMCs.

The germline gives CDR1 MNHEY, CDR2 SMNVEV (reference sequence). J lost 4 bases, V lost 8 bases, and 2 bases had no gene match. This CDR3 comprises 13 residues. TCRdb's copy holds only in-frame clones and misses some; the assay was immunoSEQ multiplex PCR. The sample has hundreds of thousands of clones, 70% to 90% seen once; the top ten hold under 3%. Sequenced input: peripheral blood. The chain links TRBV27 to TRBJ1-2; TRBD1 matches at 12 bases. The receptor was isolated from a woman in her seventies with active or convalescent COVID-19. The CDR3 region is CASGTGGIYGYTF. CDR3 sequence (DNA): TGTGCCAGCGGGACAGGGGGCATCTATGGCTACACCTTC.